These 30 T cell receptor beta chains originate from one sample sequenced in a study of molecular identifiers for immune sequencing clone quantification. TCRdb analysed the PCR reads with MiXCR anew, one entry per CDR3 protein. The table has about 97,000 distinct CDR3 sequences, around 37% seen once. Sequenced: naive CD8+ T cells from blood, with Jurkat cell RNA spiked in. The subset here: FACS-sorted CD8+CD4-CCR7+CD45RA+ naive T cells. All receptors come from a human donor in good health. Some libraries in this study had Jurkat cell RNA spiked in.

This clonotype was detected a few times. The chain recombines TRBV4-1 with TRBJ1-6, with D perhaps TRBD1 (5 bases). CDR1 and CDR2 (germline): MGHRA, YSYEKL. This CDR3 contains 15 residues. V was pared by 1 base and J by 7 bases, with 11 bases between. CDR3 sequence reads: CASSQGRDGNSPLHF. CDR3 in DNA: TGCGCCAGCAGCCAAGGACGGGACGGCAATTCACCCCTCCACTTT.

This clonotype occurred a few times. This sequence joins TRBV6-2 or TRBV6-3 and TRBJ2-2; 13 bases align to TRBD2. The CDR3 covers 17 residues. Germline CDR1 and CDR2: MNHEY and SVGEGT. Trimming took 4 bases from V and 5 from J; bases not matched to a gene: 7. The CDR3 loop reads CASSFGLAGELTGELFF. For the CDR3, the DNA is TGTGCCAGCAGTTTCGGACTAGCGGGAGAGTTGACCGGGGAGCTGTTTTTT.

The chain links TRBV4-2 to TRBJ1-2; D not resolved. This CDR3 contains 13 residues. Germline assignment: CDR1 LGHNA and CDR2 YNFKEQ. Trimming cost V 0 bases and J 9 bases, with 11 bases left between them. The CDR3 DNA reads TGTGCCAGCAGCCAAGAAAACCAATATAGCTACACCTTC. It specifies CASSQENQYSYTF.

In this sample, this clonotype turned up a few times. The chain combines TRBV5-1 with TRBJ2-2, with 8 positions matching TRBD1. Germline V gene lookup returns CDR1 SGHRS and CDR2 YFSETQ. The CDR3 covers 15 residues. V lost 2 bases, J lost 4 bases, and 4 bases stayed unmatched. CDR3 loop: CASSLGQGGTGELFF. In DNA form, the CDR3 reads TGCGCCAGCAGCTTAGGACAGGGAGGCACCGGGGAGCTGTTTTTT.

This clonotype has only one observation. A read error may account for a junction end that differs from germline. This chain connects TRBV28 to TRBJ2-7; 7 bases match TRBD2. Germline-derived CDR1 and CDR2 are MDHEN and SYDVKM. This CDR3 spans 15 amino acids. The CDR3 nucleotides read TGTGCCGGCAGTATCAGCGGGATGCCCTCCTACGAGCAGTACTTC. Residues: CAGSISGMPSYEQYF.

This clonotype was picked up a small number of times. The genes are TRBV7-6 and TRBJ1-3, with D unresolved. The germline V and J ends were trimmed by 2 bases and 0 bases, with 8 bases remaining between them. There are 15 residues in the CDR3. Germline V gene lookup returns CDR1 SGHVS and CDR2 FNYEAQ. CDR3 coding DNA: TGTGCCAGCAGCTTACAGGACCGCTCTGGAAACACCATATATTTT. It specifies CASSLQDRSGNTIYF.

The rearrangement uses TRBV28 and TRBJ2-7; 10 bases match TRBD2. Germline CDR1 is MDHEN and CDR2 is SYDVKM. Losses at the gene ends were 3 bases for V and 4 bases for J; bases not matched to a gene: 9. This CDR3 region has 16 residues. The CDR3, as DNA: TGTGCCAGCAGTTTCCCCCCTAGCGGGAGTTTGTACGAGCAGTACTTC. Protein sequence: CASSFPPSGSLYEQYF.

This clonotype was picked up many times. The CDR3 DNA is TGTGCCAGCAGTTATCCCGGGTCGACCCTCGACAATACGCAGTATTTT. As protein: CASSYPGSTLDNTQYF. The chain combines TRBV7-6 with TRBJ2-3; D call uncertain. Trimming took 6 bases from V and 7 from J, leaving 23 bases between them. The germline V gene encodes CDR1 SGHVS and CDR2 FNYEAQ. CDR3 size: 16 residues.

In the case of this clonotype: A much bigger clone sits one base away, suggesting this may be a read error. The chain combines TRBV4-1 with TRBJ2-7; D might be TRBD2 (5 bases). V lost 3 bases, J lost 2 bases, and 11 bases lay in between. Germline V gene lookup returns CDR1 MGHRA and CDR2 YSYEKL. The CDR3 is made up of 14 amino acids. DNA of the CDR3: TGCGCCAGCAGCCACCCGGGAAGCACCTACGAGCAGTACTTC. Encoded protein: CASSHPGSTYEQYF.

This chain connects TRBV28 to TRBJ2-7; 8 positions match TRBD2. Losses at the gene ends were 7 bases for V and 3 bases for J; bases not matched to a gene: 8. The length of the CDR3 is 14 residues. Germline assignment: CDR1 MDHEN and CDR2 SYDVKM. Written as DNA, the CDR3 is TGTGCCAGCACCCCCCGGGGGGGTTACTACGAGCAGTACTTC. It specifies CASTPRGGYYEQYF. The full variable domain, in which reference TRBV28 and TRBJ2-7 provide the parts outside the CDR3, is DVKVTQSSRYLVKRTGEKVFLECVQDMDHENMFWYRQDPGLGLRLIYFSYDVKMKEKGDIPEGYSVSREKKERFSLILESASTNQTSMYLCASTPRGGYYEQYFGPGTRLTVT.

This clonotype appeared many times. V gene TRBV7-8 combines with J gene TRBJ1-1; D is unclear. This CDR3 contains 12 residues. Trimming shortened V by 4 bases and J by 4 bases, and 7 bases separated the two germline ends. The V gene's germline CDR1 is SGHVS and CDR2 FQNEAQ. This chain's CDR3 is CASSSRITEAFF. CDR3 nucleotides: TGTGCCAGCAGCTCCCGGATCACTGAAGCTTTCTTT.

This clonotype has more than one count but fewer than ten. This chain links TRBV19 with TRBJ1-5; a weak D match, TRBD1 (5 bases). In germline, CDR1 is LNHDA, CDR2 SQIVND (reference sequence). The CDR3 has 15 residues. V was trimmed by 5 bases and J by 1 base, leaving 12 bases between them. This CDR3 reads CASSPGTRSNQPQHF. CDR3 nucleotides: TGTGCCAGTAGTCCCGGGACTAGGAGCAATCAGCCCCAGCATTTT.

The chain couples TRBV28 to TRBJ2-7; perhaps TRBD2 as D (6 bases). Germline loops: CDR1 MDHEN, CDR2 SYDVKM. The germline V and J ends were trimmed by 3 bases and 5 bases, with 14 bases remaining between them. The CDR3 is 14 amino acids. CDR3 sequence reads: CASSLEGVFNEQYF. Here the CDR3 DNA reads TGTGCCAGCAGTTTGGAGGGCGTTTTCAACGAGCAGTACTTC.

V and J are TRBV5-6 and TRBJ2-7; D is possibly TRBD1 (5 bases). The CDR3 is made up of 13 amino acids. V lost 3 bases to trimming and J lost 2 bases, with 9 bases between them. Germline lookup yields CDR1 SGHDT and CDR2 YYEEEE. CDR3: CASSSTDTYEQYF. CDR3 in DNA: TGTGCCAGCAGCTCGACGGACACCTACGAGCAGTACTTC. Variable domain in full (rest from reference TRBV5-6 and TRBJ2-7): DAGVTQSPTHLIKTRGQQVTLRCSPKSGHDTVSWYQQALGQGPQFIFQYYEEEERQRGNFPDRFSGHQFPNYSSELNVNALLLGDSALYLCASSSTDTYEQYFGPGTRLTVT.

The chain joins TRBV6-2 or TRBV6-3 to TRBJ2-3; D ambiguous. The germline V gene encodes CDR1 MNHEY and CDR2 SVGEGT. Deletions cut 6 bases from V and 3 bases from J, with 22 bases between. CDR3 length equals 17 residues. For the CDR3, the DNA is TGTGCCAGCAGCCTCGGATACCCCGTGGTCGGGACAGATACGCAGTATTTT. Protein sequence: CASSLGYPVVGTDTQYF.

V gene TRBV12-5 combines with J gene TRBJ2-1, with unresolved D. V was cut by 4 bases and J by 5 bases, with 15 bases left in between. Germline CDR1 LGHNT, CDR2 FRNRAP. The CDR3 has 15 residues. The CDR3 is CASGSDQYRNNEQFF. CDR3 sequence (DNA): TGTGCTAGTGGTTCGGACCAATACCGAAACAATGAGCAGTTCTTC.

This clonotype was detected a few times. The genes are TRBV28 and TRBJ1-5; 8 bases match TRBD1. The V segment lost 2 bases and the J segment 5 bases; nucleotides outside the gene matches: 2. CDR3 length: 14 residues. CDR1 is MDHEN, CDR2 SYDVKM, per germline. For the CDR3, the DNA is TGTGCCAGCAGTTTAAGACAGGGGTATCAGCCCCAGCATTTT. Its translation is CASSLRQGYQPQHF.

Only a few counts were recorded for this clonotype. CDR3 sequence reads: CASSLDRGGTDTQYF. In nucleotides, the CDR3 is TGTGCCAGCAGCTTAGACAGGGGGGGCACAGATACGCAGTATTTT. This chain uses TRBV7-2 with TRBJ2-3; TRBD1 matches 8 bases. The CDR3 loop spans 15 amino acids. The V gene's germline CDR1 is SGHTA and CDR2 FQGNSA. V lost 1 base, J lost 1 base, and 1 base stayed unmatched.

In its sample, this clonotype was seen many times. The chain joins TRBV19 to TRBJ2-4, with a possible D match to TRBD2 (6 bases). Germline V CDR1 and CDR2: LNHDA, SQIVND (reference sequence). The CDR3 has 15 residues. V shed 6 bases and J shed 3 bases, with 15 bases lying between them. The chain's CDR3 is CASRWASASKNIQYF. In DNA form, the CDR3 reads TGTGCCAGTAGATGGGCTAGCGCAAGCAAAAACATTCAGTACTTC.

This clonotype has a handful of counts. CDR3 residues: CASSPAVAPTYEQYF. The CDR3 DNA reads TGTGCCAGCAGTCCGGCTGTAGCGCCAACCTACGAGCAGTACTTC. V gene TRBV28 combines with J gene TRBJ2-7, with a possible D match to TRBD2 (5 bases). The germline gives CDR1 MDHEN, CDR2 SYDVKM. The CDR3 has 15 residues. V was cut by 5 bases and J by 2 bases, with 16 bases left in between.

The chain uses TRBV13 and TRBJ2-5; D tentatively reads TRBD1 or TRBD2 (5 bases each). With 4 bases removed from V and 5 bases from J, the gap between germline ends came to 11 bases. Germline V gene lookup returns CDR1 PRHDT and CDR2 FYEKMQ (reference sequence). The CDR3 runs 13 residues. The CDR3 bases are TGTGCCAGCAGCTGGCAGGGAGATGAGACCCAGTACTTC. Encoded protein: CASSWQGDETQYF.

This clonotype was seen a few times. The chain links TRBV11-2 to TRBJ2-4; TRBD1 might be the D (5 bases). The CDR3 runs to 14 residues. The V gene's germline CDR1 is SGHAT and CDR2 FQNNGV. Trimming shortened V by 5 bases and J by 5 bases, and 13 bases separated the two germline ends. CDR3 sequence reads: CASSEAGLENIQYF. The DNA of the CDR3 is TGTGCCAGCAGCGAGGCAGGGCTGGAAAACATTCAGTACTTC.

The chain carries TRBV27 and TRBJ2-2; D remains ambiguous. CDR3 length: 13 amino acids. Germline lookup yields CDR1 MNHEY and CDR2 SMNVEV (reference sequence). V was trimmed by 4 bases and J by 0 bases, leaving 3 bases between them. This CDR3 reads CASSWSNTGELFF. In nucleotides, the CDR3 is TGTGCCAGCAGTTGGTCGAACACCGGGGAGCTGTTTTTT.

The chain joins TRBV28 to TRBJ2-7; the D is unclear. V dropped 6 bases and J dropped 0 bases, with 15 bases sitting between them. CDR1 is MDHEN and CDR2 is SYDVKM in the germline V gene. The CDR3 length is 15 residues. CDR3 region: CASRFSIRSSYEQYF. DNA for the CDR3: TGTGCCAGCAGATTTTCAATTAGAAGCTCCTACGAGCAGTACTTC.

This clonotype was seen a few times. The rearrangement joins TRBV28 to TRBJ1-2; maybe TRBD1 (5 bases). The V gene lost 7 bases and the J gene lost 4 bases, with 16 bases spanning the gap. The germline V gene encodes CDR1 MDHEN and CDR2 SYDVKM. CDR3 size: 14 residues. The CDR3 coding sequence is TGTGCCAGCACCCACGTCATAGACAGCTATGGCTACACCTTC. It yields the protein CASTHVIDSYGYTF.

This clonotype has a handful of counts. The chain uses TRBV28 and TRBJ2-7; D may be TRBD1 (5 bases). The length of the CDR3 is 15 residues. Germline V lookup: CDR1 MDHEN, CDR2 SYDVKM. Trimming cost V 5 bases and J 2 bases, with 16 bases left between them. The chain's CDR3 is CASSPQGLLTYEQYF. Here the CDR3 DNA reads TGTGCCAGCAGTCCCCAGGGATTACTCACCTACGAGCAGTACTTC. The variable domain in full, with the rest retrieved from reference TRBV28 and TRBJ2-7, is DVKVTQSSRYLVKRTGEKVFLECVQDMDHENMFWYRQDPGLGLRLIYFSYDVKMKEKGDIPEGYSVSREKKERFSLILESASTNQTSMYLCASSPQGLLTYEQYFGPGTRLTVT.

The chain couples TRBV20-1 to TRBJ1-1; D remains unclear. Germline CDR1 reads DFQATT; CDR2 reads SNEGSKA (reference sequence). This CDR3 comprises 12 residues. V lost 4 bases, J lost 2 bases, and 8 bases lay in between. CDR3 nucleotides: TGCAGTGCTACCGCCGTAAACACTGAAGCTTTCTTT. This sequence encodes CSATAVNTEAFF.

This clonotype turned up a few times. This chain links TRBV9 with TRBJ1-5; D is unresolved. The CDR3 is made up of 14 amino acids. In germline, CDR1 is SGDLS, CDR2 YYNGEE. V was trimmed by 0 bases and J by 5 bases, leaving 9 bases between them. The CDR3 is CASSVEASDQPQHF. The CDR3, as DNA: TGTGCCAGCAGCGTAGAGGCATCGGATCAGCCCCAGCATTTT. The full variable domain, in which reference TRBV9 and TRBJ1-5 provide the parts outside the CDR3, is DSGVTQTPKHLITATGQRVTLRCSPRSGDLSVYWYQQSLDQGLQFLIQYYNGEERAKGNILERFSAQQFPDLHSELNLSSLELGDSALYFCASSVEASDQPQHFGDGTRLSIL.

With respect to this clonotype: This CDR3 is missing its conserved last phenylalanine or tryptophan, likely due to a read error. The rearrangement links TRBV2 to TRBJ1-1; D is unresolved. The CDR3 length is 13 residues. Germline assignment: CDR1 SNHLY and CDR2 FYNNEI. Trimming cost V 8 bases and J 1 base, with 11 bases left between them. In DNA form, the CDR3 reads TGTGCCAGCGGCGAAACCGAGAACACTGAAGCTTTCTAT. Its translation: CASGETENTEAFY.

About this clonotype itself: As the CDR3 is not closed by the conserved phenylalanine or tryptophan, this likely results from a read error. The rearrangement joins TRBV6-5 to TRBJ2-6; D might be TRBD2 (5 bases). Per the germline V gene, CDR1 is MNHEY and CDR2 is SVGAGI. The CDR3 loop spans 12 amino acids. Trimming removed 4 bases from V and 11 bases from J, with 9 bases in between. This chain's CDR3 is CASSSAGHVLTI. CDR3 coding DNA: TGTGCCAGCAGTTCGGCGGGTCACGTCCTGACTATC.